Below are 10 T cell receptor beta chains sequenced from a single sample in a study of T cells expressing NK-cell markers. Using the 5' RACE reads, TCRdb records one entry per CDR3 protein without DNA. The listing contains more than 400,000 distinct CDR3 sequences. Specimen: blood T cells: a sorted CD56 or NKG2C T cell subset, CD4+ or CD8+ T cells, or bulk PBMC T cells (not recorded which). These receptors were obtained from a woman between 18 and 69 years old in good health.

This chain links TRBV25-1 with TRBJ2-4. Germline CDR1 is MGHDK and CDR2 is SYGVNS. The CDR3 contains 13 residues. The CDR3 here is CASRDTSQNSVNF. The whole variable domain, remainder taken from reference TRBV25-1 and TRBJ2-4, is EADIYQTPRYLVIGTGKKITLECSQTMGHDKMYWYQQDPGMELHLIHYSYGVNSTEKGDLSSESTVSRIRTEHFPLTLESARPSHTSQYLCASRDTSQNSVNFGAGTRLSVL.

The chain combines TRBV2 with TRBJ2-3; the TCRdb D gene call, TRBD1, has no DNA to confirm it. Germline V lookup: CDR1 SNHLY, CDR2 FYNNEI. This CDR3 spans 15 amino acids. CDR3 region: CASRKDRGGTDTQYF.

The J gene is TRBJ2-7, the V gene TRBV11-1; as DNA is missing, the TRBD2 call by TCRdb cannot be tested. Germline CDR1 reads SGHAT; CDR2 reads FQDESV (reference sequence). CDR3 size: 15 residues. CDR3 sequence reads: CASSLRSGTTYEQYF.

This sequence joins TRBV4-1 and TRBJ2-5; there is no DNA to check the TCRdb D call of TRBD1. The CDR3 spans 16 residues. Germline V gene data show CDR1 as MGHRA and CDR2 as YSYEKL. The CDR3 loop is CASSQDSVGGQETQYF.

The chain is built from TRBV20-1 and TRBJ2-7; TCRdb selects TRBD1, and the lack of DNA leaves this call unchecked. Germline lookup yields CDR1 DFQATT and CDR2 SNEGSKA (reference sequence). The CDR3 extends over 14 amino acids. CDR3 amino acids: CSPLHVEGIHEQYF.

This chain links TRBV7-2 with TRBJ2-5; lacking DNA, the TRBD2 call made by TCRdb goes unchecked. Germline V gene lookup returns CDR1 SGHTA and CDR2 FQGNSA. The CDR3 loop spans 15 amino acids. This CDR3 reads CASSLDSGGPSIQYF. The complete variable domain, with remaining parts taken from reference TRBV7-2 and TRBJ2-5, reads GAGVSQSPSNKVTEKGKDVELRCDPISGHTALYWYRQSLGQGLEFLIYFQGNSAPDKSGLPSDRFSAERTGGSVSTLTIQRTQQEDSAVYLCASSLDSGGPSIQYFGPGTRLLVL.

The chain has TRBV6-1 and TRBJ2-3; the D call of TRBD1 rests on TCRdb alone, since no DNA is present to check it. Germline-derived CDR1 and CDR2 are MNHNS and SASEGT. CDR3 length: 15 amino acids. The CDR3 sequence: CASSRDSPSTDTQYF.

The chain uses TRBV9 and TRBJ2-2; TCRdb selects TRBD1, and the lack of DNA leaves this call unchecked. Germline V lookup: CDR1 SGDLS, CDR2 YYNGEE. There are 17 residues in the CDR3. The CDR3 protein is CASSGGPGGSNTGELFF.

The chain joins TRBV5-6 to TRBJ1-6. Germline V gives CDR1 SGHDT, CDR2 YYEEEE. The CDR3 sequence is 14 residues long. CDR3: CASSLDKASSPLHF.

This rearrangement joins TRBV6-5 to TRBJ1-1; without DNA, the TCRdb call of TRBD1 cannot be checked. The CDR3 loop spans 15 amino acids. From germline, CDR1 is MNHEY and CDR2 SVGAGI. CDR3 sequence: CASSYGLGTNTEAFF.